One sample yielded the 23 T cell receptor beta chains listed below, sequenced in a study of blood T cell repertoires in COVID-19. Profiling relied on immunoSEQ multiplex PCR, and the TCRdb table lists in-frame clones only, not all of them. This sample has about 150,000 clones, with about 90% found just once. What was sequenced was PBMCs or T cells enriched from blood (not recorded which). These receptors were collected from a woman aged 45-65 years who had recovered from COVID-19.

DNA for the CDR3: TGTGCCAGCAGCTTATCGGGAGGGTGGGGCCAAGAGACCCAGTACTTC. Translating it yields CASSLSGGWGQETQYF. The V and J genes are TRBV7-2 and TRBJ2-5; 8 nucleotides line up with TRBD2. After removal of 2 bases from V and 1 base from J, the junction contained 6 bases not matched to a gene. Germline CDR1 reads SGHTA; CDR2 reads FQGNSA. The CDR3 totals 16 residues.

The chain couples TRBV18 to TRBJ1-1, with D possibly matching TRBD1 (5 bases). V lost 5 bases, J lost 6 bases, and 13 bases lay in between. The CDR3 runs to 13 residues. Germline lookup yields CDR1 KGHSH and CDR2 LQKENI. DNA of the CDR3: TGTGCCAGCTCAGGGGGGGGATCGGCTGAAGCTTTCTTT. Translation: CASSGGGSAEAFF.

The count of this clone is one. The chain recombines TRBV19 with TRBJ2-2; D unclear. V lost 8 bases to trimming and J lost 7 bases, with 14 bases between them. CDR1 is LNHDA and CDR2 is SQIVND in the germline V gene (reference sequence). The CDR3 is 13 amino acids. CDR3 region: CASSFYAIGELFF. The CDR3 nucleotides are TGTGCCAGTTCCTTCTACGCGATCGGGGAGCTGTTTTTT.

This clone was recorded only once. This chain links TRBV3-1 (or the pseudogene TRBV3-2) with TRBJ2-1; D might be TRBD2 (5 bases). The germline CDR1 and CDR2 sequences are LGHDT and YNNKEL (reference sequence). CDR3 length: 15 amino acids. V lost 4 bases, J lost 0 bases, and 10 bases lay in between. CDR3 region: CASSRSEISYNEQFF. For the CDR3, the DNA is TGTGCCAGCAGCCGTAGCGAGATCTCCTACAATGAGCAGTTCTTC.

V usage is TRBV5-1 and J usage is TRBJ2-1; no firm D call. Germline values: CDR1 SGHRS, CDR2 YFSETQ. The CDR3 runs to 15 residues. With 0 bases removed from V and 0 bases from J, the gap between germline ends came to 7 bases. CDR3 sequence reads: CASSLVAVSYNEQFF. The CDR3 nucleotides read TGCGCCAGCAGCTTGGTGGCAGTCTCCTACAATGAGCAGTTCTTC.

J is TRBJ1-4 and V is TRBV4-2, with D perhaps TRBD1 (5 bases). Trimming cost V 2 bases and J 0 bases, with 7 bases left between them. The germline CDR1 and CDR2 sequences are LGHNA and YNFKEQ. CDR3 size: 15 residues. The DNA for the CDR3 is TGTGCCAGCAGCCAAAGGGGCTCAACTAATGAAAAACTGTTTTTT. Translated, it gives CASSQRGSTNEKLFF.

The chain is built from TRBV12-3 or TRBV12-4 and TRBJ1-2; maybe TRBD1 (5 bases). V lost 3 bases, J lost 5 bases, and 10 bases lay in between. The length of the CDR3 is 13 residues. As DNA, the CDR3 is TGTGCCAGCAGTTTTGCCGGGACTTATGGCTACACCTTC. Protein product: CASSFAGTYGYTF.

CDR3 sequence: CASSDYETSGRTYEQYF. As DNA, the CDR3 is TGCGCCAGCAGTGACTACGAAACTAGCGGACGAACCTACGAGCAGTACTTC. The chain combines TRBV10-2 with TRBJ2-7, with 8 positions matching TRBD2. The V gene end was trimmed by 3 bases and the J gene end by 2 bases; junction bases not matched to a gene: 12. Germline CDR1 is WSHSY and CDR2 is SAAADI. The CDR3 totals 17 residues.

The chain is built from TRBV7-2 and TRBJ1-3; D possibly corresponds to TRBD1 (6 bases). V was shortened by 5 bases and J by 2 bases, with 10 bases between the two germline ends. Per germline, CDR1 SGHTA and CDR2 FQGNSA. This CDR3 contains 14 residues. CDR3 DNA sequence: TGTGCCAGCAGCCCCCAGGGGCCTGGAAACACCATATATTTT. Its translation: CASSPQGPGNTIYF. Looking up the rest from reference TRBV7-2 and TRBJ1-3 gives the full variable domain: GAGVSQSPSNKVTEKGKDVELRCDPISGHTALYWYRQSLGQGLEFLIYFQGNSAPDKSGLPSDRFSAERTGGSVSTLTIQRTQQEDSAVYLCASSPQGPGNTIYFGEGSWLTVV.

The DNA of the CDR3 is TGTGCCAGCACTGACCCCTCCGGGGATACGCAGTATTTT. This encodes CASTDPSGDTQYF. The chain carries TRBV5-6 and TRBJ2-3; D uncertain. The CDR3 loop spans 13 amino acids. The V and J ends lost 6 bases and 6 bases respectively, with 14 bases between them. Germline V gene lookup returns CDR1 SGHDT and CDR2 YYEEEE.

CDR3 DNA: TGTGCCAGCAGCTTCTCAGGAACGAACACTGAAGCTTTCTTT. It yields the protein CASSFSGTNTEAFF. The rearrangement uses TRBV7-2 and TRBJ1-1; D unclear. V dropped 3 bases and J dropped 1 base, with 9 bases sitting between them. From germline, CDR1 is SGHTA and CDR2 FQGNSA. CDR3 size: 14 residues. The full variable domain, rest sourced from reference TRBV7-2 and TRBJ1-1, is GAGVSQSPSNKVTEKGKDVELRCDPISGHTALYWYRQSLGQGLEFLIYFQGNSAPDKSGLPSDRFSAERTGGSVSTLTIQRTQQEDSAVYLCASSFSGTNTEAFFGQGTRLTVV.

The chain combines TRBV9 with TRBJ2-3; 7 positions match TRBD2. Per the germline V gene, CDR1 is SGDLS and CDR2 is YYNGEE. The CDR3 is 16 amino acids. J lost 6 bases, V lost 3 bases, and 13 bases had no gene match. The CDR3 sequence is CASSGHPGGRVDTQYF. The CDR3 DNA reads as TGTGCCAGCAGCGGGCACCCTGGAGGGAGGGTTGATACGCAGTATTTT.

The chain employs TRBV16 and TRBJ1-1; weak D call: TRBD1 (6 bases). The germline V gene encodes CDR1 KGHSY and CDR2 FQNENV. Trimming stripped 4 bases from V and 3 bases from J, with 12 bases between. The length of the CDR3 is 14 residues. CDR3 region: CASSRRGWDTEAFF. In DNA form, the CDR3 reads TGTGCCAGCAGCCGAAGGGGGTGGGACACTGAAGCTTTCTTT.

The chain combines TRBV7-6 with TRBJ2-1; a possible D gene is TRBD1 (5 bases). The V and J ends lost 3 bases and 5 bases respectively, with 8 bases between them. Germline loops: CDR1 SGHVS, CDR2 FNYEAQ. The CDR3 contains 13 residues. The CDR3 sequence: CASSFSGNNEQFF. The CDR3 DNA is TGTGCCAGCAGCTTTTCAGGGAACAATGAGCAGTTCTTC.

The DNA for the CDR3 is TGTGCCAGCAGCTTAGGGGACACCATCTACAATGAGCAGTTCTTC. This sequence encodes CASSLGDTIYNEQFF. The rearrangement uses TRBV11-3 and TRBJ2-1; TRBD1 is a possible D gene (6 bases). Looked up from germline, CDR1 is SGHNT and CDR2 is YENEEA. V was clipped by 1 base and J by 3 bases, with 10 bases between them. The CDR3 runs to 15 residues.

The rearrangement links TRBV24-1 to TRBJ2-3, with 7 bases that match TRBD2. This CDR3 comprises 16 residues. The germline V gene encodes CDR1 KGHDR and CDR2 SFDVKD. V was clipped by 2 bases and J by 4 bases; unmatched bases: 8. This CDR3 reads CATSDSSRGSSDTQYF. The CDR3 DNA sequence: TGTGCCACCAGTGATTCGTCTCGCGGGAGCTCAGATACGCAGTATTTT.

This chain uses TRBV5-5 with TRBJ1-5; D call uncertain. The CDR3 covers 12 residues. Germline values: CDR1 SGHKS, CDR2 YYEKEE (reference sequence). V was cut by 5 bases and J by 4 bases, with 7 bases left in between. The CDR3 region has the DNA TGTGCCAGCAGTTTTATTAATCAGCCCCAGCATTTT. This sequence encodes CASSFINQPQHF. Full variable domain (missing parts from reference TRBV5-5 and TRBJ1-5): DAGVTQSPTHLIKTRGQQVTLRCSPISGHKSVSWYQQVLGQGPQFIFQYYEKEERGRGNFPDRFSARQFPNYSSELNVNALLLGDSALYLCASSFINQPQHFGDGTRLSIL.

V usage is TRBV5-1 and J usage is TRBJ2-5; 7 bases fit TRBD1. Losses at the gene ends were 3 bases for V and 1 base for J; bases not matched to a gene: 6. This CDR3 has 15 amino acids. In germline, CDR1 is SGHRS, CDR2 YFSETQ. CDR3 sequence (DNA): TGCGCCAGCAGCTCCGCTGCAGGGGGCCAAGAGACCCAGTACTTC. Amino acids: CASSSAAGGQETQYF.

V gene TRBV27 combines with J gene TRBJ1-6; the match to TRBD1 covers 7 bases. CDR3 length: 17 amino acids. V dropped 3 bases and J dropped 2; count of bases not matched to a gene: 7. Germline loops: CDR1 MNHEY, CDR2 SMNVEV (reference sequence). The CDR3 DNA sequence: TGTGCCAGCAGTTTGCAAGGGACAGCCGCCTATAATTCACCCCTCCACTTT. Its protein is CASSLQGTAAYNSPLHF.

This chain links TRBV4-2 with TRBJ2-1; possible D gene TRBD2, 6 bases. The V gene lost 0 bases and the J gene lost 0 bases, with 12 bases spanning the gap. The length of the CDR3 is 17 residues. Per the germline V gene, CDR1 is LGHNA and CDR2 is YNFKEQ. The CDR3: CASSQDEAGRSYNEQFF. The CDR3 coding sequence is TGTGCCAGCAGCCAAGACGAAGCGGGTCGCTCCTACAATGAGCAGTTCTTC.

The chain uses TRBV28 and TRBJ2-3; D is unresolved. V lost 5 bases and J lost 1, with 13 bases in between. This CDR3 has 15 residues. Germline assignment: CDR1 MDHEN and CDR2 SYDVKM. The CDR3 here is CASSGSAEGTDTQYF. The CDR3 DNA is TGTGCCAGCAGTGGGTCGGCGGAAGGCACAGATACGCAGTATTTT.

This chain joins TRBV27 and TRBJ2-1; a weak D match, TRBD1 (6 bases). From germline, CDR1 is MNHEY and CDR2 SMNVEV (reference sequence). Trimming stripped 6 bases from V and 15 bases from J, with 18 bases between. The CDR3 spans 12 residues. The CDR3 here is CASSAPGGGGFF. CDR3 sequence (DNA): TGTGCCAGCAGCGCACCTGGGGGCGGAGGGTTCTTC.

The CDR3 sequence is CAATSGPKQFF. The CDR3 coding sequence is TGTGCCGCGACTAGCGGGCCCAAGCAGTTCTTC. The V gene is TRBV12-3 or TRBV12-4, the J gene TRBJ2-1, with 10 positions matching TRBD2. V lost 11 bases and J lost 11; bases outside the gene matches: 6. The CDR3 spans 11 residues.